Detailed here is one T cell receptor (beta chain). This sample is drawn from a study of cytomegalovirus exposure and HLA in healthy donors. Profiling relied on immunoSEQ multiplex PCR, and the TCRdb table lists in-frame clones only, not all of them. The data hold 150,000 to 200,000 clones, with 80% to 90% observed a single time. Sequencing used PBMCs. This receptor was identified in a woman aged 30 to 39 in good health and CMV-seronegative.

This chain's CDR3 is CASSQKGGANEQFF. CDR3 DNA: TGTGCCAGCAGCCAAAAGGGGGGGGCAAATGAGCAGTTCTTC. The chain uses TRBV14 and TRBJ2-1, with TRBD2 as a possible D gene (7 bases). This CDR3 comprises 14 residues. From germline, CDR1 is SGHDN and CDR2 FVKESK. V was trimmed by 2 bases and J by 7 bases, leaving 12 bases between them. The full variable domain, in which reference TRBV14 and TRBJ2-1 provide the parts outside the CDR3, is EAGVTQFPSHSVIEKGQTVTLRCDPISGHDNLYWYRRVMGKEIKFLLHFVKESKQDESGMPNNRFLAERTGGTYSTLKVQPAELEDSGVYFCASSQKGGANEQFFGPGTRLTVL.